This is a list of T cell receptor beta chains from one sample in a study of shared clonotypes between healthy human individuals. Using immunoSEQ multiplex PCR, the repertoire was profiled, and TCRdb retains in-frame clones only, with some absent. The data contain about 2.3 million clones, 85% to 95% of them singletons. Sequencing used naive CD4+ T cells from PBMCs. The source of these receptors is a young man in good health. Some clones in this sample may be carry-over from other donors' samples. CDR3s include the opening cysteine and the closing phenylalanine or tryptophan. A D gene is named only where the DNA matches it firmly. Rows may omit the clone size; those that give it use once, few, many or a size class.

abundance: few
j_gene: TRBJ1-1
v_gene: TRBV29-1
d_gene: .
CDR3nt: TGCAGCGGTGGAGGGGCCGGGACTGAAGCTTTCTTT
CDR3aa: CSGGGAGTEAFF

abundance: .
j_gene: TRBJ2-7
v_gene: TRBV18
d_gene: .
CDR3nt: TGTGCCAGCTCACCACTTATGGCAGGAACCTACGAGCAGTACTTC
CDR3aa: CASSPLMAGTYEQYF

abundance: .
j_gene: TRBJ2-5
v_gene: TRBV7-6
d_gene: TRBD1
CDR3nt: TGTGCCAGCAGCTTAATAGACAGGGGGCTTGGCCAAGAGACCCAGTACTTC
CDR3aa: CASSLIDRGLGQETQYF

abundance: .
j_gene: TRBJ2-3
v_gene: TRBV19
d_gene: TRBD2
CDR3nt: TGTGCCAGTGGGCGGGAGCTTAACACAGATACGCAGTATTTT
CDR3aa: CASGRELNTDTQYF

abundance: .
j_gene: TRBJ2-7
v_gene: TRBV7-3
d_gene: .
CDR3nt: TGTGCCAGCAGCCCGGACCCACAAACCTACGAGCAGTACTTC
CDR3aa: CASSPDPQTYEQYF

abundance: .
j_gene: TRBJ2-7
v_gene: TRBV5-1
d_gene: .
CDR3nt: TGCGCCAGCAGCTTGGGGGGTAGCTCCTACGAGCAGTACTTC
CDR3aa: CASSLGGSSYEQYF

abundance: .
j_gene: TRBJ1-4
v_gene: TRBV15
d_gene: TRBD1
CDR3nt: TGTGCCACCAGCAGACCCATAGGGGGCGAAAAACTGTTTTTT
CDR3aa: CATSRPIGGEKLFF

abundance: .
j_gene: TRBJ2-1
v_gene: TRBV4-2
d_gene: .
CDR3nt: TGTGCCAGCAACTTCCGACTGTCCTACAATGAGCAGTTCTTC
CDR3aa: CASNFRLSYNEQFF

abundance: few
j_gene: TRBJ1-5
v_gene: TRBV19
d_gene: .
CDR3nt: TGTGCCAGTAGTATAGGACAGTTCAATCAGCCCCAGCATTTT
CDR3aa: CASSIGQFNQPQHF

abundance: .
j_gene: TRBJ2-3
v_gene: TRBV11-3
d_gene: TRBD1
CDR3nt: TGTGCCAGCAGCATTGGGCCGGGACAGGACACAGATACGCAGTATTTT
CDR3aa: CASSIGPGQDTDTQYF

abundance: .
j_gene: TRBJ2-7
v_gene: TRBV19
d_gene: .
CDR3nt: TGTGCCAGTAGTATACGGGATGGCGAGCAGTACTTC
CDR3aa: CASSIRDGEQYF

abundance: .
j_gene: TRBJ2-7
v_gene: TRBV6-1
d_gene: TRBD2
CDR3nt: TGTGCCAGCAGTTCCGGGAAAGCGGGAACCTACGAGCAGTACTTC
CDR3aa: CASSSGKAGTYEQYF

abundance: .
j_gene: TRBJ2-1
v_gene: TRBV4-3
d_gene: .
CDR3nt: TGCGCCAGCAGCCAATTGATGTCTGCCTATGAGCAGTTCTTC
CDR3aa: CASSQLMSAYEQFF

abundance: .
j_gene: TRBJ2-5
v_gene: TRBV5-1
d_gene: TRBD1
CDR3nt: TGCGCCAGCGGACAGGGGACACAAGAGACCCAGTACTTC
CDR3aa: CASGQGTQETQYF

abundance: .
j_gene: TRBJ2-2
v_gene: TRBV5-4
d_gene: .
CDR3nt: TGTGCCAGCAGCTTGGGGAATACAGGAAGCGCCCGGGAGCTGTTTTTT
CDR3aa: CASSLGNTGSARELFF

abundance: .
j_gene: TRBJ2-4
v_gene: TRBV5-5
d_gene: .
CDR3nt: TGTGCCAGCAGCCCCATCAGGGTACTAGCCAAAAACATTCAGTACTTC
CDR3aa: CASSPIRVLAKNIQYF

abundance: .
j_gene: TRBJ2-7
v_gene: TRBV4-1
d_gene: TRBD2
CDR3nt: TGCGCCGCATCCATCCTAGCGGGAGGGTTCCACGAGCAGTACTTC
CDR3aa: CAASILAGGFHEQYF

abundance: .
j_gene: TRBJ1-2
v_gene: TRBV10-3
d_gene: TRBD1
CDR3nt: TGTGCCATCAGGAGAACCGGGACAGCCAGTAACTATGGCTACACCTTC
CDR3aa: CAIRRTGTASNYGYTF

abundance: .
j_gene: TRBJ1-5
v_gene: TRBV28
d_gene: .
CDR3nt: TGTGCCAGCAGTTTCTACCGCCTGAGCAATCAGCCCCAGCATTTT
CDR3aa: CASSFYRLSNQPQHF

abundance: few
j_gene: TRBJ2-2
v_gene: TRBV27
d_gene: .
CDR3nt: TGTGCCAGCACCTCAACTAGGGACGGGGAGCTGTTTTTT
CDR3aa: CASTSTRDGELFF

abundance: .
j_gene: TRBJ2-3
v_gene: TRBV4-2
d_gene: .
CDR3nt: TGTGCCAGCAGCCAAGATCTCCCCTGGGCGCAGTATTTT
CDR3aa: CASSQDLPWAQYF